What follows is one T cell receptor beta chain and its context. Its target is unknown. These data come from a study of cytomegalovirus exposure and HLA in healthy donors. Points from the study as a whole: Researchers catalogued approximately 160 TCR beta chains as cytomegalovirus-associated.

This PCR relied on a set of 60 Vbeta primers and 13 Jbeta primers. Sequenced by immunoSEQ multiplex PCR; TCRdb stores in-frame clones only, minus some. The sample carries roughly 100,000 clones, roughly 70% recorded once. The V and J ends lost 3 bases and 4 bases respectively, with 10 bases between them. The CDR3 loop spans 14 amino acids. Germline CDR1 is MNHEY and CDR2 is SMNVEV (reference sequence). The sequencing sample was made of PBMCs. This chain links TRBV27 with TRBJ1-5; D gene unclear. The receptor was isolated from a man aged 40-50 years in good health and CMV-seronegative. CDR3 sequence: CASSFNGRNQPQHF. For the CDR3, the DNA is TGTGCCAGCAGTTTTAACGGGAGAAATCAGCCCCAGCATTTT.